A selection of T cell receptor beta chains follows, all from one sample in a study of blood T cell repertoires in COVID-19. Some clones are missing from TCRdb's copy, which holds only in-frame ones; the method was immunoSEQ multiplex PCR. The data hold some 200,000 clones, with about 83% observed a single time. The sample consisted of PBMCs or T cells enriched from blood (not recorded which). These receptors were obtained from a woman aged 50 to 65 who had been exposed to COVID-19. Each CDR3 is given with its conserved first and last residue. The D gene is left open where the match is weak. Part of the rows lack a size; the others show once, few, many or a class for expanded clones.

v_gene	abundance	j_gene	d_gene	CDR3nt	CDR3aa
TRBV5-1	-	TRBJ1-1	-	TGCGCCAGCAGCTTTAGGGGCACTGAAGCTTTCTTT	CASSFRGTEAFF
TRBV7-2	-	TRBJ2-2	TRBD2	TGTGCCAGCAGTCTAACGACTAGCAAGGCCGGGGAGCTGTTTTTT	CASSLTTSKAGELFF
TRBV19	-	TRBJ1-5	-	TGTGCCAGTAGTATACAAGGTGGCGGGACGGGCCAGCCCCAGCATTTT	CASSIQGGGTGQPQHF
TRBV9	-	TRBJ1-1	-	TGTGCCAGCAGCGTCCGACAGACGAACACTGAAGCTTTCTTT	CASSVRQTNTEAFF
TRBV25-1	-	TRBJ2-5	-	TGTGCCACCGCCGTCCGGGAGACCCAGTACTTC	CATAVRETQYF
TRBV18	once	TRBJ1-1	-	TGTGCCAGCTCACCAAGACAGTTTGAAGCTTTCTTT	CASSPRQFEAFF
TRBV28	-	TRBJ1-2	TRBD1	TGTGCCAGCAGTGGGACAGGGGTTTGGGTTGGCTACACCTTC	CASSGTGVWVGYTF
TRBV7-2	-	TRBJ1-1	-	TGTGCCAGCAGCTTGGACAACAGAATGAACACTGAAGCTTTCTTT	CASSLDNRMNTEAFF
TRBV19	-	TRBJ1-5	-	TGTGCCAGTAGTATTAGAGATAGCAATCAGCCCCAGCATTTT	CASSIRDSNQPQHF
TRBV5-1	-	TRBJ1-4	-	TGCGCCAGCAGCCCCCAGGGCGTTGCAACTAATGAAAAACTGTTTTTT	CASSPQGVATNEKLFF
TRBV6-2/TRBV6-3	-	TRBJ1-2	-	TGTGCCAGCAGTCCAACCCGCCCGGATGGCTACACCTTC	CASSPTRPDGYTF
TRBV2	-	TRBJ1-1	-	TGTGCCGGCCCGACAGATATGAACACTGAAGCTTTCTTT	CAGPTDMNTEAFF
TRBV5-1	-	TRBJ1-1	-	TGCGCCAGCAGCTACACAGCGAACACTGAAGCTTTCTTT	CASSYTANTEAFF
TRBV28	once	TRBJ2-1	-	TGTGCCAGCAATTTACAGGGAGGGTCCTACAATGAGCAGTTCTTC	CASNLQGGSYNEQFF
TRBV2	-	TRBJ2-7	TRBD2	TGTGCCAGCAGTTCCGGACTAGCGGGGACCGGTGGCGAGCAGTACTTC	CASSSGLAGTGGEQYF
TRBV27	once	TRBJ1-3	-	TGTGCCAGCAGTCCGAGACAGTTCTCTGGAAACACCATATATTTT	CASSPRQFSGNTIYF
TRBV11-2	many	TRBJ1-2	TRBD1	TGTGCCAGCAGCTTAGCCCCTTGGACAGGGAGCTATGGCTACACCTTC	CASSLAPWTGSYGYTF
TRBV5-6	-	TRBJ1-5	TRBD1	TGTGCCAGCAGCTTTTACCAGGGGGACAATCAGCCCCAGCATTTT	CASSFYQGDNQPQHF
TRBV5-4	-	TRBJ1-1	-	TGTGCCAGCACCCTCTTTCCACGGGACACTGAAGCTTTCTTT	CASTLFPRDTEAFF
TRBV7-2	-	TRBJ2-7	-	TGTGCCAGCAGCCCGCGGCGGGGGACAGGAACCAACTCCTACGAGCAGTACTTC	CASSPRRGTGTNSYEQYF
TRBV24-1	-	TRBJ1-1	TRBD1	TGTGCCACCAGTGAAGGGACAGGGAACACTGAAGCTTTCTTT	CATSEGTGNTEAFF
TRBV6-1	-	TRBJ2-5	TRBD1	TGTGCCAGCAGTGAAGGGACAGGGGCTCGGCAGTACTTC	CASSEGTGARQYF
TRBV15	-	TRBJ2-3	TRBD1	TGTGCCACCAGCAGACCCCCGGGACAGGGGTCTGATACGCAGTATTTT	CATSRPPGQGSDTQYF
TRBV19	-	TRBJ2-3	TRBD2	TGTGCCAGTAGGCGGCTAGCGGGGGGGCCAGATACGCAGTATTTT	CASRRLAGGPDTQYF
TRBV29-1	-	TRBJ2-5	-	TGCAGCGCCACAGGGGGGGGGCGAGAGACCCAGTACTTC	CSATGGGRETQYF
TRBV7-2	once	TRBJ2-1	-	TGTGCCAGCAGCTTAGGGCTCGGCCGGAGCCCCTACAATGAGCAGTTCTTC	CASSLGLGRSPYNEQFF
TRBV7-9	-	TRBJ2-1	-	TGTGCCAGCAGCTTAACCCTTACAGGGATGGGGTCGAATGAGCAGTTCTTC	CASSLTLTGMGSNEQFF
TRBV28	-	TRBJ1-3	TRBD1	TGTGCCAGCAGTTTAATGGGGACAGGGGGTGACACCATATATTTT	CASSLMGTGGDTIYF
TRBV4-2	-	TRBJ1-1	TRBD1	TGTGCCAGCAGCCAAGGGGAAGGACAGGGATACACTGAAGCTTTCTTT	CASSQGEGQGYTEAFF
TRBV4-3	-	TRBJ1-2	TRBD1	TGCGCCAGCAGCCAAGATGAGGGACCGGGACAGGGACACTATGGCTACACCTTC	CASSQDEGPGQGHYGYTF
TRBV5-4	-	TRBJ2-3	-	TGTGCCAGCAGCCTGGACAGAGCCACAGATACGCAGTATTTT	CASSLDRATDTQYF
TRBV27	-	TRBJ2-1	TRBD1	TGTGCCACCTACGGGACAGGCGCATCACCCTACAATGAGCAGTTCTTC	CATYGTGASPYNEQFF
TRBV19	-	TRBJ1-5	TRBD1	TGTGCCAGTAGTCCGACAGGGCAACGCAATCAGCCCCAGCATTTT	CASSPTGQRNQPQHF
TRBV5-6	-	TRBJ2-7	TRBD1	TGTGCCAGCAGCTTTATCCAGGGGGCTGGGCAGTACTTC	CASSFIQGAGQYF
TRBV12-3/TRBV12-4	-	TRBJ1-1	-	TGTGCCAGCCGGGATCCGGGGGGCACTGAAGCTTTCTTT	CASRDPGGTEAFF
TRBV7-8	-	TRBJ2-5	-	TGTGCCAGCAGCTTAGCTTCGGGGGTCCAAGAGACCCAGTACTTC	CASSLASGVQETQYF
TRBV10-1	few	TRBJ2-1	-	TGCGCCAGCAGTGATGCAGGAGGCAATGAGCAGTTCTTC	CASSDAGGNEQFF
TRBV7-3	-	TRBJ1-2	-	TGTGCCAGCAGCGCGAAGCGGGGGGCGTCAGATGGCTACACCTTC	CASSAKRGASDGYTF
TRBV2	-	TRBJ2-2	-	TGTGCCAGCAGTGAGGCACGGGTCTACGGGGAGCTGTTTTTT	CASSEARVYGELFF
TRBV19	-	TRBJ2-2	-	TGTGCCAGTAGTATTGGGGGACTGAACACCGGGGAGCTGTTTTTT	CASSIGGLNTGELFF
TRBV19	-	TRBJ1-6	TRBD1	TGTGCCAGTAGTATACGGGCCCCGGGACAGGCCTATTCACCCCTCCACTTT	CASSIRAPGQAYSPLHF
TRBV20-1	many	TRBJ2-5	-	TGCTCCGCCGGACAGCAAGAGACCCAGTACTTC	CSAGQQETQYF
TRBV3-1/TRBV3-2	-	TRBJ2-2	-	TGTGCCAGCAGCCAAGATATACCCCGGGGGAACACCGGGGAGCTGTTTTTT	CASSQDIPRGNTGELFF
TRBV2	-	TRBJ1-1	-	TGTGCCAGCAGTGAATCGGTTCCAGGCTTGAACACTGAAGCTTTCTTT	CASSESVPGLNTEAFF
TRBV4-2	-	TRBJ1-1	TRBD1	TGTGCCAGCAGCCAAGATCGCCAGGGGGCTCTTGAAGCTTTCTTT	CASSQDRQGALEAFF
TRBV3-1/TRBV3-2	-	TRBJ2-5	-	TGTGCCAGCAGCCAAGGAATTAGCGGTGAGACCCAGTACTTC	CASSQGISGETQYF
TRBV18	-	TRBJ2-2	-	TGTGCCAGCTCACCACAGGACGCGGGCACGTTACTTACCGGGGAGCTGTTTTTT	CASSPQDAGTLLTGELFF
TRBV6-1	-	TRBJ2-4	TRBD2	TGTGCCAGCAGAGAAGCGGGGGCGGGCATTCAGTACTTC	CASREAGAGIQYF
TRBV11-2	-	TRBJ1-4	-	TGTGCCAGCAGCTTCGGGGGGGGGAATGAAAAACTGTTTTTT	CASSFGGGNEKLFF
TRBV5-1	-	TRBJ1-1	-	TGCGCCAGCAGACAGAGTATGAACACTGAAGCTTTCTTT	CASRQSMNTEAFF
TRBV6-1	-	TRBJ1-1	TRBD1	TGTGCCAGCAGTGGTCGACCGGGACAGGGGAGGGGCACTGAAGCTTTCTTT	CASSGRPGQGRGTEAFF
TRBV11-2	-	TRBJ2-5	TRBD1	TGTGCCAGCGGCACAGGGGCGAAGACCCAGTACTTC	CASGTGAKTQYF
TRBV14	-	TRBJ2-7	TRBD2	TGTGCCAGCAGCCAAGAGGAGTGGGGGGGGTACGAGCAGTACTTC	CASSQEEWGGYEQYF